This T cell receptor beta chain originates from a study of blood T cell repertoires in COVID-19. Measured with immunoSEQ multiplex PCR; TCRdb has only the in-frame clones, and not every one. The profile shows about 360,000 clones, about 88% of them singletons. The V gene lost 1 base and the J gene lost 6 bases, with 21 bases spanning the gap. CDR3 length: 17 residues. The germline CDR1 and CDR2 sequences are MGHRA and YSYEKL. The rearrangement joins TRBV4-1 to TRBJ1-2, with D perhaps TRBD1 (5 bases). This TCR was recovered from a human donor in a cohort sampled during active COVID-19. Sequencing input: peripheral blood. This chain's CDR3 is CASSQVGVFGREHGYTF. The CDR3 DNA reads TGCGCCAGCAGCCAAGTTGGGGTCTTTGGCAGGGAACATGGCTACACCTTC.